This T cell receptor (beta chain) came from a study of Graves' ophthalmopathy and Graves' hyperthyroidism. Findings of the study overall: Blood also carried most expanded thyroid clonotypes exceeding 0.001 frequency.

By frequency in the sample, this clonotype is medium-sized. What it binds is not known. Germline V lookup: CDR1 SNHLY, CDR2 FYNNEI. The CDR3 sequence is 13 residues long. V lost 4 bases and J 4 bases, leaving 8 bases between the germline ends. Amplification from RNA transcripts yielded the TCR beta CDR3 regions. An opening RT-PCR round employed HTBI primers and preceded a second-round multiplex PCR. TCRdb called the multiplex PCR reads again in MiXCR, with one record for every CDR3 protein. The sample has approximately 17,000 distinct CDR3 sequences; roughly 46% are singletons. Material for sequencing was peripheral blood. This chain joins TRBV2 and TRBJ1-5; D not certain. This TCR derives from a woman between 40 and 50 years old with stable Graves' hyperthyroidism. CDR3 region: CASSVGRNQPQHF. DNA for the CDR3: TGTGCCAGCAGTGTCGGGCGGAATCAGCCCCAGCATTTT. Variable domain in full (rest from reference TRBV2 and TRBJ1-5): EPEVTQTPSHQVTQMGQEVILRCVPISNHLYFYWYRQILGQKVEFLVSFYNNEISEKSEIFDDQFSVERPDGSNFTLKIRSTKLEDSAMYFCASSVGRNQPQHFGDGTRLSIL.